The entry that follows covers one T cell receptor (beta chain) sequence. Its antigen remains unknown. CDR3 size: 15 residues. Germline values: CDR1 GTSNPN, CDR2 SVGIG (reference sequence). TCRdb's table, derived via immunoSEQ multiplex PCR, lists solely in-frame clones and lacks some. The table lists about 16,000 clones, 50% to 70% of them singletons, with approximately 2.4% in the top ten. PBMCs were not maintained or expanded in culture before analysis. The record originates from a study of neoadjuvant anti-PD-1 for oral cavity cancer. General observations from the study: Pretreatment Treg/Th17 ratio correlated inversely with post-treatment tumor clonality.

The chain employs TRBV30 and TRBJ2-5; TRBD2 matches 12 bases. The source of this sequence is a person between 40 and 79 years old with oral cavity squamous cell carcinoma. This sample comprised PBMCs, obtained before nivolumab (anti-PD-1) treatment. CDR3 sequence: CASTSGSGGRETQYF. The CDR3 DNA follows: TGTGCGTCGACTAGCGGGAGTGGGGGCCGGGAGACCCAGTACTTC. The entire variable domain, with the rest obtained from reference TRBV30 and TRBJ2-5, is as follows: SQTIHQWPATLVQPVGSPLSLECTVEGTSNPNLYWYRQAAGRGLQLLFYSVGIGQISSEVPQNLSASRPQDRQFILSSKKLLLSDSGFYLCASTSGSGGRETQYFGPGTRLLVL.